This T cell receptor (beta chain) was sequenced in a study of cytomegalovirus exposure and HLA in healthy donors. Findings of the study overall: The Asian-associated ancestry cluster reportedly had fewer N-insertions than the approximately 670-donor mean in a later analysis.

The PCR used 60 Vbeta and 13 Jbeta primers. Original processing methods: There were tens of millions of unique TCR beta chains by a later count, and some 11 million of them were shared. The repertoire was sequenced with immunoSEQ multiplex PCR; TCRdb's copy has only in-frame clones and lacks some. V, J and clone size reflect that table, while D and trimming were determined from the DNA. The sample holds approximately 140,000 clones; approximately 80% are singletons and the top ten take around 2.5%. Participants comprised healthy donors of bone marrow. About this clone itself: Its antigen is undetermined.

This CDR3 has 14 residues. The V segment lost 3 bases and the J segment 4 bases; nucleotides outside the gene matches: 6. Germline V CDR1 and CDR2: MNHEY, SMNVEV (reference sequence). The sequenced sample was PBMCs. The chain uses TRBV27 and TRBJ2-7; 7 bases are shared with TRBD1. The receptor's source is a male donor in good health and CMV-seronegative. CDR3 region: CASSFNGQVYEQYF. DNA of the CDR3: TGTGCCAGCAGTTTTAACGGACAGGTGTACGAGCAGTACTTC.